The 5 T cell receptor beta chains reported below all come from one sample, sequenced in a study of tumor-infiltrating lymphocytes in primary liver carcinoma. The investigators made TCR beta cDNA from approximately 0.5 ug total RNA, using a constant-region primer. Slightly modified ARM-PCR, run as three nested multiplex PCR rounds, produced the TCR beta libraries. Both of the initial two PCR rounds ran for 10 cycles and employed TRBV1-TRBV30 forward primers alongside a C-beta reverse primer. TCRdb called the multiplex PCR reads again in MiXCR, with one record for every CDR3 protein. The sample records approximately 64,000 distinct CDR3 sequences, roughly two thirds being singletons. It was from around 20-30 mg of unsorted bulk tissue that RNA and DNA were co-extracted. Sequencing was done on a sample of liver tumor tissue from sampling region 4. Subset described: tumor region T4, right-lateral pole. Every receptor here comes from a man in his forties with primary liver carcinoma and hepatitis B virus infection.

In the case of this clonotype: At one boundary the junction diverges from the germline segment, which might be a read error. The V and J genes are TRBV10-1 and TRBJ1-1; D is ambiguous. The germline CDR1 and CDR2 sequences are WNHNN and SYGVQD (reference sequence). The CDR3 runs 16 residues. CDR3 residues: CSLAVRTLGTVTEALF. The CDR3 bases are TGCTCACTAGCAGTGAGGACTTTAGGAACCGTCACTGAAGCTCTCTTT.

In regard to this clonotype: A read error may produce the germline difference seen at one junction end. The CDR3 coding sequence is TGTGCCATCAGCGTGGCGACTTTCTCCTACGAGCAGTACTTC. Protein product: CAISVATFSYEQYF. The chain has TRBV14 and TRBJ2-7; D remains unclear. The germline V gene encodes CDR1 SGHDN and CDR2 FVKESK. The CDR3 covers 14 residues.

About this clonotype itself: Its ends do not fully match the called genes, so a read error is possible. V usage is TRBV7-8 and J usage is TRBJ2-1; the match to TRBD2 covers 8 bases. Per germline, CDR1 SGHVS and CDR2 FQNEAQ. The CDR3 extends over 16 amino acids. The CDR3 spells CASSLKLAVGSNEQFF. The CDR3 region has the DNA TGTGCCAGTAGCTTAAAACTAGCGGTAGGCTCTAATGAGCAGTTCTTC.

In its sample, this clonotype was seen a few times. The chain is built from TRBV5-1 and TRBJ2-1; TRBD2 aligns across 8 bases. V was clipped by 10 bases and J by 2 bases; unmatched bases: 11. Germline assignment: CDR1 SGHRS and CDR2 YFSETQ. This CDR3 has 15 residues. CDR3 sequence: CACMAGGAAYNEQFF. The CDR3 bases are TGCGCCTGCATGGCGGGGGGCGCCGCCTACAATGAGCAGTTCTTC.

This clonotype was seen a handful of times. V gene TRBV28 combines with J gene TRBJ1-5, with 8 positions matching TRBD1. The last part of the DNA fits TRBJ2-3 better; the J call may be wrong. The CDR3 spans 14 residues. Germline V gene sequence: CDR1 MDHEN, CDR2 SYDVKM. The CDR3 sequence is CASRSTGASRPQYF. The CDR3 bases are TGTGCCAGCAGGTCGACAGGGGCTTCCCGGCCCCAGTATTTT.